The rows below give T cell receptor beta chains drawn from one sample of a study of blood T cells in healthy people across ages. TCRdb redid the calling of the 5' RACE reads with MiXCR, one entry per CDR3 protein. The sample lists just under 550,000 distinct CDR3 sequences, 24% occurring once. The data were also submitted as part of a second study, on T cells of mothers and their children.

Sequencing used blood. The receptors shown here come from a boy aged 10-17 years in good health. CDR3s include the opening cysteine and the closing phenylalanine or tryptophan. The order of the fields is CDR3 DNA, CDR3 protein, J gene, D gene, clone size, V gene. D genes are given only for firm matches. Clone size is given for some rows only: seen once, a few or many times, or a class if the clone is expanded.

CDR3nt: TGCAGTGCTAGAAACGGCTTTGGGACAGATACGCAGTATTTT
CDR3aa: CSARNGFGTDTQYF
j_gene: TRBJ2-3
d_gene: NA
abundance: NA
v_gene: TRBV20-1

CDR3nt: TGCAGCGTTGGAGACAGGGGTGGCAATCGGCCCCAGCATTTT
CDR3aa: CSVGDRGGNRPQHF
j_gene: TRBJ1-5
d_gene: TRBD1
abundance: few
v_gene: TRBV29-1

CDR3nt: TGCAGTGCTAGAGCGGGGGTGGAGGGAAGGACAGATACGCAGTATTTT
CDR3aa: CSARAGVEGRTDTQYF
j_gene: TRBJ2-3
d_gene: NA
abundance: NA
v_gene: TRBV20-1

CDR3nt: TGTGCCAGCGGGGGACTAGCGGTCCTAGAGACCCAGTACTTC
CDR3aa: CASGGLAVLETQYF
j_gene: TRBJ2-5
d_gene: TRBD2
abundance: many
v_gene: TRBV6-6

CDR3nt: TGTGCCAGCAGTTACGCCCCGGACAGGGATACGCAGTATTTT
CDR3aa: CASSYAPDRDTQYF
j_gene: TRBJ2-3
d_gene: TRBD1
abundance: many
v_gene: TRBV6-6

CDR3nt: TGCAGCGTTGAAGATGTCATCACTGGGGCCAACGTCCTGACTTTC
CDR3aa: CSVEDVITGANVLTF
j_gene: TRBJ2-6
d_gene: NA
abundance: NA
v_gene: TRBV29-1

CDR3nt: TGTGCCAGCAGCGTTAAGGCAGGAACTGCGAACACTGAAGCTTTCTTT
CDR3aa: CASSVKAGTANTEAFF
j_gene: TRBJ1-1
d_gene: NA
abundance: few
v_gene: TRBV9

CDR3nt: TGTGCCAGCAGCCTCCCAGGGACTAGCACAGATACGCAGTATTTT
CDR3aa: CASSLPGTSTDTQYF
j_gene: TRBJ2-3
d_gene: NA
abundance: NA
v_gene: TRBV7-2

CDR3nt: TGTGCCAGCTCACCAGACACCTACGAGCAGTACTTC
CDR3aa: CASSPDTYEQYF
j_gene: TRBJ2-7
d_gene: NA
abundance: many
v_gene: TRBV27

CDR3nt: TGTGCCAGCAGCAAAGCAAGGTGCTACGAGCAGTACTTC
CDR3aa: CASSKARCYEQYF
j_gene: TRBJ2-7
d_gene: NA
abundance: many
v_gene: TRBV21-1

CDR3nt: TGTGCCAGCAGCGCAGGGGCCGGGACACCTAACACCGGGGAGCTGTTTTTT
CDR3aa: CASSAGAGTPNTGELFF
j_gene: TRBJ2-2
d_gene: NA
abundance: few
v_gene: TRBV9

CDR3nt: TGTGCCAGCAATATGGAGGGCGCTGGGGCCAACGTCCTGACTTTC
CDR3aa: CASNMEGAGANVLTF
j_gene: TRBJ2-6
d_gene: NA
abundance: NA
v_gene: TRBV28

CDR3nt: TGCGCCAGCAGCCAAGACGGAGGTAAACAGCCCCAGCATTTT
CDR3aa: CASSQDGGKQPQHF
j_gene: TRBJ1-5
d_gene: NA
abundance: NA
v_gene: TRBV4-1

CDR3nt: TGTGCCAGCAGTTCCGACAGGTTAAGCAATCAGCCCCAGCATTTT
CDR3aa: CASSSDRLSNQPQHF
j_gene: TRBJ1-5
d_gene: NA
abundance: few
v_gene: TRBV27

CDR3nt: TGCAGTGCTAGAGAGGGCAGGGTAGGTTTTGGAGCTTTCTTT
CDR3aa: CSAREGRVGFGAFF
j_gene: TRBJ1-1
d_gene: NA
abundance: NA
v_gene: TRBV20-1

CDR3nt: TGTGCCAGCAGCAAAGCAGGGGGGGATCGGAGCGATGAGCAGTTCTTC
CDR3aa: CASSKAGGDRSDEQFF
j_gene: TRBJ2-1
d_gene: NA
abundance: NA
v_gene: TRBV21-1

CDR3nt: TGTGCCAGTAGTCAGGGGCTTTCCACAGATACGCAGTATTTT
CDR3aa: CASSQGLSTDTQYF
j_gene: TRBJ2-3
d_gene: NA
abundance: few
v_gene: TRBV19

CDR3nt: TGTGCCAGCAGCCCCTGGACGGGGGGGCGAACTGAAGCTTTCTTT
CDR3aa: CASSPWTGGRTEAFF
j_gene: TRBJ1-1
d_gene: NA
abundance: NA
v_gene: TRBV7-9

CDR3nt: TGTGCCAGCAGGCAAACCGGGACTAGCGGGATTGATACGCAGTATTTT
CDR3aa: CASRQTGTSGIDTQYF
j_gene: TRBJ2-3
d_gene: TRBD2
abundance: few
v_gene: TRBV11-2

CDR3nt: TGCAGTCCAGGACCGAACCTTCAAGAGACCCAGTACTTC
CDR3aa: CSPGPNLQETQYF
j_gene: TRBJ2-5
d_gene: NA
abundance: NA
v_gene: TRBV20-1

CDR3nt: TGTGCCAGCAGTGAATCTGACAGTTCCCAAGAGACCCAGTACTTC
CDR3aa: CASSESDSSQETQYF
j_gene: TRBJ2-5
d_gene: NA
abundance: many
v_gene: TRBV25-1

CDR3nt: TGTGCCAGCAGCGCCGATCCCGGACCGAAAAACATTCAGTACTTC
CDR3aa: CASSADPGPKNIQYF
j_gene: TRBJ2-4
d_gene: NA
abundance: NA
v_gene: TRBV9

CDR3nt: TGCAGTGCTAGGGATAGCGGGACATACGAGCAGTACTTC
CDR3aa: CSARDSGTYEQYF
j_gene: TRBJ2-7
d_gene: TRBD2
abundance: NA
v_gene: TRBV20-1

CDR3nt: TGTGCCAGCAGCCCCCGGACGGGCGGGCTGACCTCCTACAATGAGCAGTTCTTC
CDR3aa: CASSPRTGGLTSYNEQFF
j_gene: TRBJ2-1
d_gene: NA
abundance: NA
v_gene: TRBV7-8

CDR3nt: TGTGCCAGCAGTGAAGGAGACACCCGCACAGATACGCAGTATTTT
CDR3aa: CASSEGDTRTDTQYF
j_gene: TRBJ2-3
d_gene: NA
abundance: once
v_gene: TRBV6-1

CDR3nt: TGTGCCAGCAGTTTTATTGAGGGGCTAGCCAAAAACATTCAGTACTTC
CDR3aa: CASSFIEGLAKNIQYF
j_gene: TRBJ2-4
d_gene: NA
abundance: NA
v_gene: TRBV28

CDR3nt: TGTGCCAGCAGTTTACTATATGAACTAGCGGGGGGAGGGGAGTTCTTC
CDR3aa: CASSLLYELAGGGEFF
j_gene: TRBJ2-5
d_gene: TRBD2
abundance: few
v_gene: TRBV27

CDR3nt: TGTGCCATCAGTCCGGGACAGGAGAACACCGGGGAGCTGTTTTTT
CDR3aa: CAISPGQENTGELFF
j_gene: TRBJ2-2
d_gene: TRBD1
abundance: few
v_gene: TRBV10-3

CDR3nt: TGTGCCACCAGCAGAGATGGAACAGCGAACTGTGGCTACACCTTC
CDR3aa: CATSRDGTANCGYTF
j_gene: TRBJ1-2
d_gene: NA
abundance: NA
v_gene: TRBV15

CDR3nt: TGTGCCAGCAGACCGACGACAGGAGGACTCACAGATACGCAGTATTTT
CDR3aa: CASRPTTGGLTDTQYF
j_gene: TRBJ2-3
d_gene: NA
abundance: NA
v_gene: TRBV12-3/TRBV12-4

CDR3nt: TGTGCCAGCACCTCGCTCGGGTACGAGCAGTACTTC
CDR3aa: CASTSLGYEQYF
j_gene: TRBJ2-7
d_gene: NA
abundance: few
v_gene: TRBV28

CDR3nt: TGCAGCGTTTCTGACAGGGACCAGGGACGAGATACGCAGTATTTT
CDR3aa: CSVSDRDQGRDTQYF
j_gene: TRBJ2-3
d_gene: TRBD1
abundance: few
v_gene: TRBV29-1

CDR3nt: TGTGCCAGCAGCTATCCACAGGGAGTGGAGACCCAGTACTTC
CDR3aa: CASSYPQGVETQYF
j_gene: TRBJ2-5
d_gene: NA
abundance: few
v_gene: TRBV7-9